The rows below give T cell receptor beta chains drawn from one sample of a study of cytomegalovirus exposure and HLA in healthy donors. Assay: immunoSEQ multiplex PCR; the TCRdb copy retains only in-frame clones and omits some. There are about 120,000 clones in the sample; roughly 95% occur only once, and 1.7% lies in the top ten. Sequenced material: PBMCs. These receptors came from a man between 18 and 35 years old in good health and CMV-seronegative. CDR3s include the opening cysteine and the closing phenylalanine or tryptophan. Fields, in order: clone size, V gene, J gene, D gene, CDR3 protein, CDR3 DNA. The D gene is left open where the match is weak. Only some rows state a clone size, as once, few, many or a class for expanded clones.

clone size: NA; V gene: TRBV19; J gene: TRBJ2-7; D gene: TRBD2; CDR3 protein: CASSIKAGGPYEQYF; CDR3 DNA: TGTGCCAGTAGTATAAAGGCGGGAGGCCCCTACGAGCAGTACTTC
clone size: NA; V gene: TRBV7-9; J gene: TRBJ2-5; D gene: TRBD2; CDR3 protein: CASSPLRGTSLDRSQYF; CDR3 DNA: TGTGCCAGCAGCCCGCTCCGGGGGACTAGCTTAGACCGGAGCCAGTACTTC
clone size: NA; V gene: TRBV27; J gene: TRBJ1-2; D gene: TRBD1; CDR3 protein: CASSRFGYEGAISGNYGYTF; CDR3 DNA: TGTGCCAGCAGCCGGTTTGGGTATGAGGGGGCGATCAGTGGGAACTATGGCTACACCTTC
clone size: NA; V gene: TRBV4-1; J gene: TRBJ1-2; D gene: TRBD1; CDR3 protein: CASSRTGGEGYGYTF; CDR3 DNA: TGCGCCAGCAGCCGAACAGGGGGCGAAGGGTATGGCTACACCTTC
clone size: NA; V gene: TRBV7-2; J gene: TRBJ2-7; D gene: TRBD1; CDR3 protein: CASSVQTGSSSYEQYF; CDR3 DNA: TGTGCCAGCAGCGTCCAGACAGGGTCGAGCTCCTACGAGCAGTACTTC
clone size: NA; V gene: TRBV27; J gene: TRBJ2-7; D gene: TRBD2; CDR3 protein: CASSLSGGGYEQYF; CDR3 DNA: TGTGCCAGCAGTTTATCTGGGGGGGGATACGAGCAGTACTTC
clone size: NA; V gene: TRBV27; J gene: TRBJ1-1; D gene: NA; CDR3 protein: CASSSVPGVPEAFF; CDR3 DNA: TGTGCCAGCAGTTCCGTCCCGGGGGTACCTGAAGCTTTCTTT
clone size: NA; V gene: TRBV7-2; J gene: TRBJ2-1; D gene: NA; CDR3 protein: CASSPRTGYNEQFF; CDR3 DNA: TGTGCCAGCAGCCCCCGGACGGGATACAATGAGCAGTTCTTC
clone size: NA; V gene: TRBV6-5; J gene: TRBJ2-1; D gene: TRBD2; CDR3 protein: CASSYREGSYNEQFF; CDR3 DNA: TGTGCCAGCAGTTACCGGGAGGGCTCCTACAATGAGCAGTTCTTC
clone size: NA; V gene: TRBV5-1; J gene: TRBJ2-7; D gene: NA; CDR3 protein: CASYAGSGRAHEQYF; CDR3 DNA: TGCGCCAGCTACGCCGGTTCGGGCAGGGCCCACGAGCAGTACTTC
clone size: NA; V gene: TRBV28; J gene: TRBJ1-3; D gene: NA; CDR3 protein: CASSLTGTTGNTIYF; CDR3 DNA: TGTGCCAGCAGTTTAACAGGGACTACTGGAAACACCATATATTTT
clone size: NA; V gene: TRBV25-1; J gene: TRBJ2-1; D gene: NA; CDR3 protein: CASSEYRGPSNEQFF; CDR3 DNA: TGTGCCAGCAGTGAATACAGGGGCCCCAGCAATGAGCAGTTCTTC
clone size: NA; V gene: TRBV4-3; J gene: TRBJ2-4; D gene: NA; CDR3 protein: CASSQEAGLAKNIQYF; CDR3 DNA: TGCGCCAGCAGCCAAGAAGCTGGTCTAGCCAAAAACATTCAGTACTTC
clone size: NA; V gene: TRBV5-6; J gene: TRBJ1-1; D gene: NA; CDR3 protein: CASRGRNTEAFF; CDR3 DNA: TGTGCCAGCAGGGGGCGGAACACTGAAGCTTTCTTT
clone size: NA; V gene: TRBV6-5; J gene: TRBJ2-1; D gene: NA; CDR3 protein: CASSYLGILNNEQFF; CDR3 DNA: TGTGCCAGCAGTTACCTCGGGATTTTGAACAATGAGCAGTTCTTC
clone size: NA; V gene: TRBV5-1; J gene: TRBJ2-1; D gene: TRBD2; CDR3 protein: CASSLEAGSYNEQFF; CDR3 DNA: TGCGCCAGCAGCTTGGAAGCGGGATCCTACAATGAGCAGTTCTTC
clone size: NA; V gene: TRBV27; J gene: TRBJ2-3; D gene: NA; CDR3 protein: CASSLPPGIGGFTDTQYF; CDR3 DNA: TGTGCCAGCAGTTTGCCCCCGGGAATTGGGGGGTTCACAGATACGCAGTATTTT
clone size: NA; V gene: TRBV28; J gene: TRBJ1-5; D gene: TRBD1; CDR3 protein: CASSLDRGPKGNQPQHF; CDR3 DNA: TGTGCCAGCTCACTGGACAGGGGCCCGAAGGGCAATCAGCCCCAGCATTTT
clone size: once; V gene: TRBV19; J gene: TRBJ1-1; D gene: TRBD1; CDR3 protein: CASSLGQLMNTEAFF; CDR3 DNA: TGTGCCAGTAGTTTGGGACAGCTCATGAACACTGAAGCTTTCTTT
clone size: NA; V gene: TRBV7-3; J gene: TRBJ2-3; D gene: TRBD1; CDR3 protein: CASSFTGGHTDTQYF; CDR3 DNA: TGTGCCAGCAGCTTTACAGGGGGGCACACAGATACGCAGTATTTT
clone size: NA; V gene: TRBV30; J gene: TRBJ2-3; D gene: NA; CDR3 protein: CAWSSGDTQYF; CDR3 DNA: TGTGCCTGGAGTTCGGGAGATACGCAGTATTTT
clone size: NA; V gene: TRBV9; J gene: TRBJ2-2; D gene: TRBD1; CDR3 protein: CASSGLHPGQGNTGELFF; CDR3 DNA: TGTGCCAGCAGCGGGCTCCACCCGGGACAGGGAAACACCGGGGAGCTGTTTTTT
clone size: NA; V gene: TRBV5-4; J gene: TRBJ2-5; D gene: TRBD2; CDR3 protein: CASSLAPTTSGETQYF; CDR3 DNA: TGTGCCAGCAGCTTGGCACCGACTACTAGCGGAGAGACCCAGTACTTC
clone size: NA; V gene: TRBV9; J gene: TRBJ2-1; D gene: TRBD2; CDR3 protein: CASSVVSGSSNEQFF; CDR3 DNA: TGTGCCAGCAGCGTAGTTAGCGGGAGTAGCAATGAGCAGTTCTTC
clone size: NA; V gene: TRBV6-1; J gene: TRBJ2-3; D gene: NA; CDR3 protein: CASQRASGLVDTQYF; CDR3 DNA: TGTGCCAGTCAAAGAGCGTCAGGGTTGGTGGATACGCAGTATTTT